The 9 T cell receptor beta chains below were found in one sample sequenced in a study of cytomegalovirus exposure and HLA in healthy donors. Primers for the PCR totalled 60 Vbeta and 13 Jbeta. The repertoire was sequenced with immunoSEQ multiplex PCR; TCRdb's copy has only in-frame clones and lacks some. The data show about 120,000 clones, roughly 85% seen once. Specimen: PBMCs. The receptors shown here come from a man in his thirties or forties in good health and CMV-seropositive.

The CDR3 DNA reads TGTGCCAGCAGCTTTCGGGCGGGACTCTACGAGCAGTACGTC. This encodes CASSFRAGLYEQYV. The chain employs TRBV5-6 and TRBJ2-7; the D gene is possibly TRBD2 (6 bases). This CDR3 is built from 14 residues. CDR1 and CDR2 (germline): SGHDT, YYEEEE. Trimming shortened V by 2 bases and J by 3 bases, and 12 bases separated the two germline ends.

This clone was recorded a few times. CDR3: CAISEVLGQGAGELFF. The DNA of the CDR3 is TGTGCCATCAGTGAAGTTTTGGGACAGGGCGCCGGGGAGCTGTTTTTT. The genes are TRBV10-3 and TRBJ2-2, with 9 bases fitting TRBD1. From germline, CDR1 is ENHRY and CDR2 SYGVKD. The ends lost 3 bases at V and 6 bases at J; junction bases unmatched: 8. This CDR3 spans 16 amino acids.

The chain links TRBV7-9 to TRBJ2-3; 9 bases are a match to TRBD2. The CDR3 runs to 14 residues. J lost 6 bases, V lost 5 bases, and 6 bases had no gene match. Per germline, CDR1 SEHNR and CDR2 FQNEAQ (reference sequence). The CDR3 bases are TGTGCCAGCAGCCCGCGGGGGGGGTTGGATACGCAGTATTTT. It yields the protein CASSPRGGLDTQYF.

CDR3 residues: CASSLTRTPRAYNEQFF. The CDR3 DNA reads TGTGCCAGCAGCCTTACTCGGACCCCGCGGGCCTACAATGAGCAGTTCTTC. The chain is built from TRBV7-6 and TRBJ2-1, with D perhaps matching TRBD2 (5 bases). Germline CDR1 SGHVS, CDR2 FNYEAQ. Trimming cost V 5 bases and J 2 bases, with 19 bases left between them. The CDR3 consists of 17 residues.

This clone is a singleton in its sample. The chain links TRBV7-8 to TRBJ2-1; 10 bases are a match to TRBD2. After removal of 5 bases from V and 7 bases from J, the junction contained 11 bases not matched to a gene. CDR3 length: 16 amino acids. Germline V CDR1 and CDR2: SGHVS, FQNEAQ. The CDR3 sequence: CASSKASGSLLNEQFF. For the CDR3, the DNA is TGTGCCAGCAGCAAAGCTAGCGGGAGCCTTTTAAATGAGCAGTTCTTC. Supplemented by reference TRBV7-8 and TRBJ2-1, the full variable domain reads GAGVSQSPRYKVAKRGQDVALRCDPISGHVSLFWYQQALGQGPEFLTYFQNEAQLDKSGLPSDRFFAERPEGSVSTLKIQRTQQEDSAVYLCASSKASGSLLNEQFFGPGTRLTVL.

The rearrangement joins TRBV19 to TRBJ2-2; 8 nucleotides match TRBD1. With V trimmed by 6 bases and J by 7 bases, 7 bases remained unmatched. Per the germline V gene, CDR1 is LNHDA and CDR2 is SQIVND (reference sequence). This CDR3 has 14 amino acids. The CDR3 spells CASSLTGEVGELFF. The CDR3 DNA follows: TGTGCCAGTAGCTTGACAGGGGAGGTCGGGGAGCTGTTTTTT.

V and J are TRBV19 and TRBJ1-5; tentative D call: TRBD1 (5 bases). Germline CDR1 and CDR2: LNHDA and SQIVND (reference sequence). V gave up 5 bases and J gave up 7 bases, with 21 bases separating them. The CDR3 has 16 residues. CDR3 nucleotides: TGTGCCAGTAGTGCTCATGTGGGACGGGGGGTGCAGCCCCAGCATTTT. Protein: CASSAHVGRGVQPQHF.

This chain connects TRBV23-1 to TRBJ1-2; 7 bases are shared with TRBD1. TRBV23-1 is labeled an ORF, and its function is uncertain. The CDR3 runs 15 residues. V shed 4 bases, J shed 7 bases, and the junction held 12 bases outside the gene matches. CDR3 sequence: CASSPTLTGVCGYTF. In DNA, the CDR3 is TGCGCCAGCAGTCCCACTTTAACAGGGGTCTGTGGCTACACCTTC.

The rearrangement joins TRBV10-3 to TRBJ2-2; maybe TRBD1 (5 bases). Trimming stripped 8 bases from V and 1 base from J, with 14 bases between. The CDR3 length is 15 residues. Germline CDR1 and CDR2: ENHRY and SYGVKD. The DNA for the CDR3 is TGTGCCATCCTCGGGCAGGGATGGAACACCGGGGAGCTGTTTTTT. It yields the protein CAILGQGWNTGELFF.